This T cell receptor beta chain was captured by sequencing in a study of PD-L1 blockade in urothelial cancer (dated by TCRdb to the late 2010s). About the full investigation: Every patient began therapy in the mid-2010s and was given atezolizumab 1,200 mg intravenously every 3 weeks. Twenty-five of 29 patients were identified as males with urothelial cancer of bladder origin, and a prior smoking history was reported by 18 of 29 patients. An ECOG performance status of 0 or 1 was recorded for the patients, and 0 to 3 prior chemotherapy regimens had been received by the patients. Blood samples were analyzed at two time points: 3 weeks after treatment start (second dose) and 6 weeks after treatment start. Blood samples gave median yields of approximately 130,000 T cells and around 88,000 unique TCRs, along with a median clonality of around 0.075. Somatic, immune and clinical correlates of response to PD-L1 blockade with atezolizumab in urothelial cancer were the focus of an exploratory multi-omic analysis. Pretreatment tumor samples, along with matched peripheral blood serially collected before and after atezolizumab treatment, were subjected to TCR sequencing. Progression-free survival longer than 6 months counted as durable clinical benefit, and TCR features were additionally tested against both progression-free and overall survival. In the same patients, pretreatment tumors underwent whole exome sequencing and RNA sequencing in addition to TCR sequencing. Durable clinical benefit was achieved by nine patients and was not achieved by 20 patients. Some 30 patients had pretreatment blood TCR-seq, roughly 25 had at least one posttreatment blood collection, and roughly 25 had tumor TCR-seq. General findings and caveats noted by the study authors: Patients with durable benefit showed greater expansion of tumor-associated TCR clones in peripheral blood 3 weeks after starting treatment (n ≈ 20, p = 0.022). Improved progression-free and overall survival was associated with having pretreatment peripheral blood TCR clonality below the median. Because the sample size was small (n ≈ 31) and many exploratory analyses were performed, the results are intended to be hypothesis-generating.

Synthetic TCR analog templates were spiked into each PCR so that absolute template abundance could be estimated from read counts. TCRbeta CDR3 regions were amplified from genomic DNA with bias-controlled V and J gene primers using the immunoSEQ assay. Rearranged TCRbeta segments were sequenced at approximately 20X coverage. The published analysis was carried out like this. Clustering was used to correct sequencing errors, and CDR3s were annotated against IMGT so that V, D and J genes could be assigned. Downstream analyses used only productive TCRbeta rearrangements and left out out-of-frame or stop-codon sequences. Clonality was calculated as one minus the Shannon entropy normalized by the log of the number of unique productive sequences. Clones differing between time points or between blood and tumor were identified by Fisher's exact test with Benjamini-Hochberg correction at adjusted p below 0.01. In its TCRdb copy, this immuneACCESS table keeps in-frame sequences only and misses some clones. Where compared with another copy, unresolved V genes explain less than half of these, and the others have no known cause. D and trimming were read from the DNA, whereas the V and J calls and clone size are those reported in that table. Across this sample there are about 86,000 clones, with under 90% seen only once. The ten largest account for around 15% of the sample.

The time point label on this specimen signifies: pretreatment peripheral blood. A total of roughly 30 patients with locally advanced or metastatic urothelial carcinoma, treated at Memorial Sloan Kettering on a trial protocol, made up the cohort. Peripheral blood mononuclear cells were collected pretreatment and during treatment, at between 1 and 8 total time points per patient. The Qiagen DNeasy Blood extraction kit was used to purify genomic DNA from total PBMCs and tumor samples. PBMCs were collected pretreatment and during treatment and were isolated and stored as previously described. V is reduced by 1 base and J by 2 bases, leaving a spacing of 19 bases between them. Looking up the germline V gene (reference sequence) yields CDR1 GTSNPN and CDR2 SVGIG. The CDR3, cysteine through phenylalanine, is 17 amino acids long. Just the 51-base CDR3 DNA is kept, in frame starting at base 1. About this clone itself: It has no known antigen specificity. No much larger clonotype is one base removed from it; base qualities were not supplied.

The receptor comes from a man in his fifties or sixties with urothelial cancer. The chain is encoded by TRBV30 joined to TRBJ2-3; D gene: possibly TRBD2, on 7 matching bases. Source: PBMCs, taken around atezolizumab (anti-PD-L1) treatment. The CDR3 here reads CAWSDPCRGGHTDTQYF. The bases read TGTGCCTGGAGTGATCCCTGTAGGGGGGGCCACACAGATACGCAGTATTTT.